These 10 T cell receptor beta chains were all obtained from the same sample, sequenced in a study of blood T cell repertoires in COVID-19. The table came from immunoSEQ multiplex PCR; TCRdb's copy has only in-frame clones and leaves some out. This sample carries some 250,000 clones, about 84% of them seen once, and the ten largest clones take 10% to 15%. Sequenced: peripheral blood. The source of these receptors is an elderly man with acute or convalescent COVID-19.

This clone was recorded a few times. CDR3: CASTVTGFRREQYF. The CDR3 nucleotides are TGTGCCAGCACCGTGACAGGGTTCCGACGGGAGCAGTACTTC. This sequence joins TRBV28 and TRBJ2-7, with 7 bases lining up with TRBD1. V trimming: 7 bases; J trimming: 7 bases; junction bases outside the gene matches: 13. The CDR3 runs to 14 residues. The germline gives CDR1 MDHEN, CDR2 SYDVKM.

This sequence joins TRBV4-2 and TRBJ1-2; maybe TRBD1 (5 bases). CDR3 length: 15 residues. The germline CDR1 and CDR2 sequences are LGHNA and YNFKEQ. Trimming shortened V by 0 bases and J by 8 bases, and 16 bases separated the two germline ends. CDR3 in DNA: TGTGCCAGCAGCCAAGACCAGGGCTTAACTATCGGCTACACCTTC. Amino acids: CASSQDQGLTIGYTF.

The V gene is TRBV15, the J gene TRBJ1-1, with a weak D call TRBD1 (5 bases). In germline, CDR1 is LNHNV, CDR2 YYDKDF (reference sequence). The V gene lost 1 base and the J gene lost 5 bases, with 11 bases spanning the gap. CDR3 length: 14 amino acids. CDR3 region: CATSRVERGTEAFF. The CDR3 bases are TGTGCCACCAGCAGAGTGGAGCGGGGGACTGAAGCTTTCTTT.

A single count supports this clone. The V and J genes are TRBV18 and TRBJ1-1; 9 bases map to TRBD1. CDR3 length equals 15 residues. Germline V gene data show CDR1 as KGHSH and CDR2 as LQKENI. The ends lost 5 bases at V and 5 bases at J; junction bases unmatched: 9. CDR3 amino acids: CASSFPTGGVTEAFF. The CDR3 nucleotides are TGTGCCAGCTCATTCCCCACAGGGGGCGTGACTGAAGCTTTCTTT.

The chain recombines TRBV28 with TRBJ1-4; tentative D call: TRBD1 (5 bases). There are 15 residues in the CDR3. CDR1 is MDHEN and CDR2 is SYDVKM in the germline V gene. V lost 5 bases to trimming and J lost 3 bases, with 13 bases between them. The CDR3 region has the DNA TGTGCCAGCAGTCCCCCCAGGGTCTCTAATGAAAAACTGTTTTTT. Its protein is CASSPPRVSNEKLFF.

The chain joins TRBV7-9 to TRBJ1-1; 7 positions match TRBD1. V was clipped by 3 bases and J by 4 bases; unmatched bases: 5. There are 14 residues in the CDR3. Per the germline V gene, CDR1 is SEHNR and CDR2 is FQNEAQ (reference sequence). This chain's CDR3 is CASSFLTGSTEAFF. The CDR3 coding sequence is TGTGCCAGCAGCTTCTTGACAGGGTCCACTGAAGCTTTCTTT.

CDR3 sequence: CASSYQTSGYNEQFF. The CDR3 DNA reads as TGCGCCAGCAGCTATCAAACTAGCGGATACAATGAGCAGTTCTTC. This chain links TRBV5-1 with TRBJ2-1, with 8 bases that match TRBD2. Unmatched junction bases numbered 6, after V lost 3 bases and J lost 4 bases. The CDR3 contains 15 residues. Per the germline V gene, CDR1 is SGHRS and CDR2 is YFSETQ.

V gene TRBV28 combines with J gene TRBJ1-2; D perhaps matches TRBD1 (5 bases). CDR3 size: 15 residues. Germline V gene lookup returns CDR1 MDHEN and CDR2 SYDVKM. V dropped 6 bases and J dropped 4 bases, with 18 bases sitting between them. This CDR3 reads CASSAPGPGLYGYTF. CDR3 DNA: TGTGCCAGCAGCGCCCCGGGACCGGGACTCTATGGCTACACCTTC.

As concerns this clone: One junction end disagrees with the germline gene, perhaps due to a read error. The chain combines TRBV12-3 or TRBV12-4 with TRBJ1-6, with D unclear. The CDR3 covers 12 residues. CDR3 sequence (DNA): TGTGCCAGCAGTGTAGCGAGGTCACCCCTCCACTTT. Amino acid sequence: CASSVARSPLHF.

The CDR3 DNA follows: TGTGCCAGCAGTTCCGTTCGCGGTCAGCCCCAGCATTTT. Its protein is CASSSVRGQPQHF. The chain uses TRBV27 and TRBJ1-5; no clear D gene. The CDR3 has 13 residues. V lost 4 bases and J lost 6, with 10 bases in between. Per the germline V gene, CDR1 is MNHEY and CDR2 is SMNVEV (reference sequence).